What follows describes a single T cell receptor beta chain. The sample is drawn from a study of control samples from healthy donors and cancer patients. The protocol was immunoSEQ multiplex PCR, while the TCRdb copy is restricted to in-frame clones and leaves out a portion. The sample lists 260,000 or so clones, roughly 87% occurring once. This CDR3 region has 14 residues. Germline loops: CDR1 SEHNR, CDR2 FQNEAQ (reference sequence). Losses at the gene ends were 1 base for V and 9 bases for J; bases not matched to a gene: 1. The receptor was derived from a woman in her sixties or seventies with lung cancer. The chain is built from TRBV7-9 and TRBJ2-1; 12 bases align to TRBD2. The material sequenced was PBMCs. The CDR3 region has the DNA TGTGCCAGCAGCTTAGAGACTAGCGGGGGTGAGCAGTTCTTC. This codes for CASSLETSGGEQFF.